A single TCR beta chain is shown here with its context. Profiling relied on immunoSEQ multiplex PCR, and the TCRdb table lists in-frame clones only, not all of them. The sample yields approximately 180,000 clones, 70% to 90% seen once. This sample was taken from a study of blood T cell repertoires in COVID-19. Study background: Nucleic acid was either cDNA or gDNA, and it came from T cells, B-cell-depleted T cells, or PBMCs.

The source is a human donor with active or convalescent COVID-19. The donor label of this sample is uncertain. What was sequenced was peripheral blood.

The CDR3 coding sequence is TGTGCCTGGAGTGTACAGGGGCCAAGCTATGGCTACACCTTC. As protein: CAWSVQGPSYGYTF. V and J are TRBV30 and TRBJ1-2; 7 positions match TRBD1. The ends lost 0 bases at V and 4 bases at J; junction bases unmatched: 5. The CDR3 totals 14 residues. The V gene's germline CDR1 is GTSNPN and CDR2 SVGIG (reference sequence).